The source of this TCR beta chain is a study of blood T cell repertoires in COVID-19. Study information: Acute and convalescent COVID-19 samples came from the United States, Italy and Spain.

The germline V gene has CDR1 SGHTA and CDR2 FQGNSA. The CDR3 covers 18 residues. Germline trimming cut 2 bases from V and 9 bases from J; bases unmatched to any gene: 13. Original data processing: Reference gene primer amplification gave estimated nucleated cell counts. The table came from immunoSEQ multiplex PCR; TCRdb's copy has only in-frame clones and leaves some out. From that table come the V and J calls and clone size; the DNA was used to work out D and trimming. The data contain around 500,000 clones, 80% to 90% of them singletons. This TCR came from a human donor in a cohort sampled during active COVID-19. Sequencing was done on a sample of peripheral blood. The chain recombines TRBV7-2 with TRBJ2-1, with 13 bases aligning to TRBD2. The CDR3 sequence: CASSLLGRTSGSLSEQFF. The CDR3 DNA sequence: TGTGCCAGCAGCTTATTGGGGCGGACTAGCGGGAGTTTAAGTGAGCAGTTCTTC.